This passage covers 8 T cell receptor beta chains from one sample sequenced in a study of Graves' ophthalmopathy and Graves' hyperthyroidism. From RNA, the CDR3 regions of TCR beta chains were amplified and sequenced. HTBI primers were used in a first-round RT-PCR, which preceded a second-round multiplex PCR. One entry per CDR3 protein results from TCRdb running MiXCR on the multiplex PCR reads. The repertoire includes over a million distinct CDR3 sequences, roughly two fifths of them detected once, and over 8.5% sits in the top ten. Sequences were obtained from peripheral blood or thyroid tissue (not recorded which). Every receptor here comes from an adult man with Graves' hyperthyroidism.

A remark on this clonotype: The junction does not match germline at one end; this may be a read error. This chain's CDR3 is CANSQDPRTGPSFNYGYTF. CDR3 DNA: TGTGCCAACAGCCAAGACCCCCGCACGGGCCCCAGCTTCAACTATGGCTACACCTTC. The gene calls are TRBV3-1 and TRBJ1-2; D unresolved. Germline-derived CDR1 and CDR2 are LGHDT and YNNKEL (reference sequence). The CDR3 consists of 19 residues.

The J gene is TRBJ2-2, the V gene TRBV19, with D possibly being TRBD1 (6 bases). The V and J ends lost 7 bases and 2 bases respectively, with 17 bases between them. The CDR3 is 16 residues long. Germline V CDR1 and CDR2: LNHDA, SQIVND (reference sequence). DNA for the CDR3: TGTGCCAGTACCGCCCATGACAGGACAAACACCGGGGAGCTGTTTTTT. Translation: CASTAHDRTNTGELFF.

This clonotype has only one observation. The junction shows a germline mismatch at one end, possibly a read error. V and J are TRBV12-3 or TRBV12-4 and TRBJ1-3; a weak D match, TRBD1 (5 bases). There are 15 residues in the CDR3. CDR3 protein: CAGSRSGTRGNTIYF. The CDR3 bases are TGTGCCGGCAGCCGATCCGGGACGAGGGGAAACACCATATATTTT.

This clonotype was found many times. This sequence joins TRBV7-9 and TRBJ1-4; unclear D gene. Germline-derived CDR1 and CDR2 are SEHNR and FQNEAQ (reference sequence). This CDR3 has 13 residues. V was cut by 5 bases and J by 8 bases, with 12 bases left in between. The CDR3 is CASSPTGREKLFF. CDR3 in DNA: TGTGCCAGCAGCCCTACCGGGAGGGAAAAACTGTTTTTT.

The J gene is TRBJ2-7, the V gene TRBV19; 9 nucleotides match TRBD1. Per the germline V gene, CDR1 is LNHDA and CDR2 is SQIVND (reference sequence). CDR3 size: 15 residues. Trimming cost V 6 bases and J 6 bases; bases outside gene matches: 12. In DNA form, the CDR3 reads TGTGCCAGTAGCCAACACAGGGGGCAGATTGGCGAGCAGTACTTC. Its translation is CASSQHRGQIGEQYF.

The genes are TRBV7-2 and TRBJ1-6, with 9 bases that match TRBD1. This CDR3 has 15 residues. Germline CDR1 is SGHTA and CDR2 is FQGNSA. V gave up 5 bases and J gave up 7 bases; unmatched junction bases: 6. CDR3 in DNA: TGTGCCAGCAGCCGACAGGGGGGAAGGAATTCACCCCTCCACTTT. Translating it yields CASSRQGGRNSPLHF. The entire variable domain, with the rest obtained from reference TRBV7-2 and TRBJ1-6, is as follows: GAGVSQSPSNKVTEKGKDVELRCDPISGHTALYWYRQSLGQGLEFLIYFQGNSAPDKSGLPSDRFSAERTGGSVSTLTIQRTQQEDSAVYLCASSRQGGRNSPLHFGNGTRLTVT.

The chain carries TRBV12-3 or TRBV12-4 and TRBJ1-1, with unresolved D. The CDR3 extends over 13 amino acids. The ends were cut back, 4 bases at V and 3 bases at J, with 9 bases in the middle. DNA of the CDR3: TGTGCCAGCAGTTGGGCAGAACACACTGAAGCTTTCTTT. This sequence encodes CASSWAEHTEAFF.

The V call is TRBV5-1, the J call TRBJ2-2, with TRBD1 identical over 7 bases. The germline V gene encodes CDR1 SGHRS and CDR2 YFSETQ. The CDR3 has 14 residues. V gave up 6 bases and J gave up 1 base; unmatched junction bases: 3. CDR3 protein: CASKGAGNTGELFF. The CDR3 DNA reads TGCGCCAGCAAGGGGGCGGGGAACACCGGGGAGCTGTTTTTT.